A selection of T cell receptor beta chains follows, all from one sample in a study of T-cell reconstitution after alpha-beta-depleted transplantation in children. From the PCR reads, TCRdb called clonotypes with MiXCR, one entry per CDR3 protein. The table includes 200,000 to 300,000 distinct CDR3 sequences, more than 10% detected once. Source: PBMCs from the stem cell graft donor, taken from the stem cell graft. These TCRs come from a human donor who donated a stem cell graft to a child with acute lymphoblastic leukemia. Both conserved end residues are part of each CDR3. D genes are given only for firm matches. Part of the rows lack a size; the others show once, few, many or a class for expanded clones.

j_call	clone_size	d_call	v_call	cdr3_aa	cdr3_nt
TRBJ1-5	many	TRBD1	TRBV12-3/TRBV12-4	CASSLTGLDQPQHF	TGTGCCAGCAGCTTGACAGGGCTCGATCAGCCCCAGCATTTT
TRBJ2-5	medium-sized	NA	TRBV29-1	CSVGQQETQYF	TGCAGCGTTGGACAGCAAGAGACCCAGTACTTC
TRBJ1-1	NA	NA	TRBV11-2	CACRMTINTEAFF	TGTGCCTGCCGCATGACTATCAACACTGAAGCTTTCTTT
TRBJ2-5	few	TRBD2	TRBV12-3/TRBV12-4	CASIKRLAGGGETQYF	TGTGCCAGCATCAAGAGACTAGCGGGAGGAGGAGAGACCCAGTACTTC
TRBJ2-1	many	TRBD2	TRBV6-4	CASSDRTSGHNEQFF	TGTGCCAGCAGTGATAGGACTAGCGGACACAATGAGCAGTTCTTC
TRBJ2-3	NA	TRBD1	TRBV27	CASSLSQGAGADTQYF	TGTGCCAGCAGTTTATCCCAGGGGGCGGGTGCAGATACGCAGTATTTT
TRBJ1-1	many	NA	TRBV11-2	CASSFSTLEAFF	TGTGCCAGCAGCTTCTCGACCCTTGAAGCTTTCTTT
TRBJ2-1	many	TRBD2	TRBV7-2	CASRYIAGSNEQFF	TGTGCCAGCAGATACATAGCGGGGAGCAATGAGCAGTTCTTC
TRBJ2-2	NA	NA	TRBV7-2	CASSLAQGYTGELFF	TGTGCCAGCAGCTTAGCCCAGGGGTACACCGGGGAGCTGTTTTTT
TRBJ2-7	many	NA	TRBV29-1	CSGIDIASYEQYF	TGCAGCGGAATAGACATCGCCTCCTACGAGCAGTACTTC
TRBJ1-6	many	NA	TRBV20-1	CSAPRGRGFYNSPLHF	TGCAGTGCCCCCAGGGGCAGGGGTTTTTATAATTCACCCCTCCACTTT
TRBJ2-1	many	NA	TRBV29-1	CSGAEGPQFF	TGCAGCGGAGCTGAAGGTCCGCAGTTCTTC
TRBJ2-7	many	TRBD1	TRBV5-1	CASSPTPDRGTYEQYF	TGCGCCAGCAGCCCTACCCCGGACAGGGGCACCTACGAGCAGTACTTC
TRBJ2-5	NA	NA	TRBV20-1	CSASIGQETQYF	TGCAGTGCTAGTATAGGGCAAGAGACCCAGTACTTC
TRBJ1-5	NA	TRBD1	TRBV5-5	CASSLEGTVAGPQHF	TGTGCCAGCAGCTTGGAGGGGACAGTGGCAGGGCCCCAGCATTTT
TRBJ1-3	many	NA	TRBV5-5	CASSLAGDPGNTIYF	TGTGCCAGCAGCTTGGCAGGGGATCCTGGAAACACCATATATTTT
TRBJ2-1	many	TRBD2	TRBV20-1	CSARDGTSGRTYNEQFF	TGCAGTGCTAGAGATGGGACTAGCGGACGCACCTACAATGAGCAGTTCTTC
TRBJ1-6	many	NA	TRBV6-5	CASSSFGGGSPLHF	TGTGCCAGCAGTTCCTTCGGGGGGGGCTCACCCCTCCACTTT
TRBJ2-1	many	TRBD2	TRBV15	CATSPPSGRFGEQFF	TGTGCCACCAGCCCGCCTAGCGGGAGGTTTGGAGAGCAGTTCTTC
TRBJ2-7	many	NA	TRBV10-2	CASSVGLYEQYF	TGCGCCAGCAGTGTCGGGCTCTACGAGCAGTACTTC
TRBJ1-1	many	NA	TRBV6-1	CASRWDNLNTEAFF	TGTGCCAGCAGATGGGACAACTTGAACACTGAAGCTTTCTTT
TRBJ2-1	many	NA	TRBV5-1	CASSLEGDNEQFF	TGCGCCAGCAGCTTGGAGGGGGACAATGAGCAGTTCTTC
TRBJ2-7	many	TRBD2	TRBV5-6	CASSPPGTSVYEQYF	TGTGCCAGCAGCCCGCCCGGGACTAGCGTCTACGAGCAGTACTTC
TRBJ2-7	many	TRBD1	TRBV20-1	CSAAGTGVWEQYF	TGCAGTGCCGCCGGGACAGGGGTATGGGAGCAGTACTTC
TRBJ2-1	many	NA	TRBV5-1	CASSPQGYNEQFF	TGCGCCAGCAGTCCCCAGGGGTACAATGAGCAGTTCTTC
TRBJ2-1	many	TRBD2	TRBV20-1	CSATSGGAGEQFF	TGCAGTGCTACCAGCGGGGGGGCCGGTGAGCAGTTCTTC
TRBJ2-3	many	TRBD2	TRBV7-2	CASSLGLAAITDTQYF	TGTGCCAGCAGCTTAGGACTAGCGGCAATCACAGATACGCAGTATTTT
TRBJ2-2	NA	NA	TRBV7-9	CASSSIWGAGELFF	TGTGCCAGCAGCTCCATCTGGGGGGCCGGGGAGCTGTTTTTT
TRBJ2-7	many	NA	TRBV28	CASSLVGFLGQYF	TGTGCCAGCAGTTTAGTTGGATTCCTGGGTCAGTACTTC
TRBJ2-7	many	NA	TRBV12-3/TRBV12-4	CASSFSVGEQYF	TGTGCCAGCAGTTTTTCCGTTGGGGAGCAGTACTTC
TRBJ1-4	many	NA	TRBV29-1	CSVEDREKLFF	TGCAGCGTTGAAGATCGCGAAAAACTGTTTTTT
TRBJ1-1	many	NA	TRBV5-1	CASSFLGDDTEAFF	TGCGCCAGCAGCTTCTTAGGGGATGACACTGAAGCTTTCTTT
TRBJ2-7	many	TRBD2	TRBV20-1	CSARRWLAGPYEQYF	TGCAGTGCTAGGCGCTGGCTAGCGGGGCCATACGAGCAGTACTTC
TRBJ2-1	many	NA	TRBV27	CASSLYDGSSYNEQFF	TGTGCCAGCAGTTTATACGACGGGAGCTCCTACAATGAGCAGTTCTTC
TRBJ1-4	many	TRBD1	TRBV5-6	CASSLRDRSEKLFF	TGTGCCAGCAGCTTGAGGGACAGAAGTGAAAAACTGTTTTTT